The present T cell receptor beta chain was sequenced within a study of blood T cells in healthy people across ages. This clonotype was seen a handful of times. Its antigen is not identified. The CDR3 sequence is 15 residues long. Germline V gene sequence: CDR1 MGHRA, CDR2 YSYEKL. V dropped 4 bases and J dropped 3; count of bases not matched to a gene: 5. Study conclusions and caveats: Naive CD4+ cells and diversity were both higher in long-lived donors than in aged donors.

A second PCR of about 6 to 11 cycles used a sample-barcoded 5' primer and a J-beta primer mix. One entry per CDR3 protein results from TCRdb running MiXCR on the 5' RACE reads. The sample contains some 560,000 distinct CDR3 sequences, 25% to 35% of which appear only once. These sequences were also reported in another study, on T cells of mothers and their children. That source adds: In this cohort, donors were three healthy Caucasian mothers plus their six children. From each mother came over 8 million TCR beta CDR3 reads, and from each child came about 3 million.

The sequencing sample was made of blood. The rearrangement uses TRBV4-1 and TRBJ2-7; 11 nucleotides match TRBD2. This receptor was obtained from a boy younger than 10 in good health. The CDR3 sequence is CASSLVAGGVYEQYF. The DNA for the CDR3 is TGCGCCAGCAGCCTAGTAGCGGGAGGGGTCTACGAGCAGTACTTC.